The present entry profiles one T cell receptor beta chain with its context. This clonotype has only a few counts. Its antigen is not yet known. It has no much larger one-base neighbor in the sample; base qualities were not kept. In light of the paper, this sample's treatment or condition label describes: in vitro stimulation with specific CMV peptide epitopes to enrich CMV-specific T cells. Including cysteine and phenylalanine, the CDR3 has 15 amino acids. The CDR3 DNA has 45 bases and is translated from base 1. The germline V and J ends show losses of 5 bases and 2 bases respectively, and no gene match explains 5 bases of the junction. CDR1 and CDR2 were assigned from the germline V gene as MNHEY and SVGEGT. The sample comes from a study of T cell repertoires in cytomegalovirus infection (dated by TCRdb to about 2019). Background on the whole study: The peptide stimulations were aimed at well-studied HLA-B-restricted epitopes as well as recently identified HLA-C-restricted CMV epitopes, whose presentation resists viral immunomodulation. Donor HLA type was relevant to the analysis, because carriage of CMV infection together with the matching HLA type was indicated by public TCR beta signatures. What the authors observed across the whole study: In both this cohort and an independent roughly 400-donor cohort, the cumulative frequency of public TCR beta family members distinguished carriers of CMV infection plus the relevant HLA type. The ex vivo response was dominated by HLA-C-restricted CMV-specific TCR beta clonotypes, and the single most frequent clonotype in two of eight donors was supplied by these HLA-C-restricted clonotypes.

The sequencer was an Illumina HiSeq 1500. The public reads were reanalyzed by TCRdb: fastp trimming at Q25, MiXCR alignment, in-frame beta chains only. Every entry covers one CDR3 protein and lists the most common genes and DNA from its rows. Here the sample has around 800,000 distinct CDR3 sequences; roughly 33% occur a single time. The ten largest clones capture around 12% of the sample. This receptor was obtained from a human donor in good health (CMV status not recorded). Some clones in this sample may be carry-over from other donors' samples. The receptor chain draws on TRBV6-2 or TRBV6-3 and TRBJ2-1, with 8 bases in between that match TRBD2. Material: cultured CD8+ T cells from PBMCs, obtained from culture after CMV antigen stimulation. The base sequence is TGTGCCAGCAGTCGGCGGGGGGCAACCTACAATGAGCAGTTCTTC. It specifies CASSRRGATYNEQFF.